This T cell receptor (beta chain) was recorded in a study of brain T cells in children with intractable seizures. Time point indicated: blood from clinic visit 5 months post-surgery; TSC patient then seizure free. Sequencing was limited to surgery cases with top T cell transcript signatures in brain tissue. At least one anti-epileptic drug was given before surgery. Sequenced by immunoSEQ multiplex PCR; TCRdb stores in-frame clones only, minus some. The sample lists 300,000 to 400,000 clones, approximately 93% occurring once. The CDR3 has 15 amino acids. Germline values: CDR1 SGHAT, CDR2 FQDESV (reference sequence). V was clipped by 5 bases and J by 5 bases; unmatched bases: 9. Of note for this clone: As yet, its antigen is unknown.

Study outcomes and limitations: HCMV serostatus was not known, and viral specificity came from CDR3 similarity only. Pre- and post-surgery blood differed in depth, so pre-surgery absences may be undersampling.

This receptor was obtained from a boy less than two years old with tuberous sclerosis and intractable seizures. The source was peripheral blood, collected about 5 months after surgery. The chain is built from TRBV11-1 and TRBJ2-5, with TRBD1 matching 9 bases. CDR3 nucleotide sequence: TGTGCCAGCAGCCAGGGGACAGGGACTTCGGAGACCCAGTACTTC. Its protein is CASSQGTGTSETQYF.